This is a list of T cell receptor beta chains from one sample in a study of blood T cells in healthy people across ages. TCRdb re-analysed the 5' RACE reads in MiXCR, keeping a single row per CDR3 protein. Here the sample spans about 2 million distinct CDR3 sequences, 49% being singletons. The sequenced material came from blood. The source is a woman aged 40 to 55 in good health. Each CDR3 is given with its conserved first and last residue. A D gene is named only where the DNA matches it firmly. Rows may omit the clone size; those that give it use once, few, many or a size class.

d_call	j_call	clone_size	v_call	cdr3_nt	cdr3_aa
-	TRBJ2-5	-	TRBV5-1	TGCGCCAGCAGCTCCCCTCGAGGGGGGGAGACCCAGTACTTC	CASSSPRGGETQYF
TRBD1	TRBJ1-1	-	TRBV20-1	TGCAGTGCTAGAGATTCCTGGCCCGGGACAGGGGGCGCCCGGCAGGACACTGAAGCTTTCTTT	CSARDSWPGTGGARQDTEAFF
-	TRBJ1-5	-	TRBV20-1	TGCAGTGCTAGAGTCACGGAGGTTGTCAATCAGCCCCAGCATTTT	CSARVTEVVNQPQHF
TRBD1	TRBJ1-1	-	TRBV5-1	TGCGCCAGCAGCCCTTCACCCGGGACAGGACCTGAAGCTTTCTTT	CASSPSPGTGPEAFF
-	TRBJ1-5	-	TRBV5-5	TGTGCCAGCAGTCCGGGAACTTTTAGCAATCAGCCCCAGCATTTT	CASSPGTFSNQPQHF
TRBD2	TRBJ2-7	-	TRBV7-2	TGTGCCGGCAGCCCACCGTCGGGCGGGGGCTCCTACGAGCAGTACTTC	CAGSPPSGGGSYEQYF
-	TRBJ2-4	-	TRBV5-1	TGCGCCAGCAGCTTGGGGGCAGGGGTGGATGCCAAAAACATTCAGTACTTC	CASSLGAGVDAKNIQYF
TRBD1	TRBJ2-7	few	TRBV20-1	TGCAGTGCTATTCAGGACAGGCGCGAGCAGTACTTC	CSAIQDRREQYF
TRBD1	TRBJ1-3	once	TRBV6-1	TGTGCCAGCAGTGGGAGGACAGGGGAAAAGGGAAACACCATATATTTT	CASSGRTGEKGNTIYF
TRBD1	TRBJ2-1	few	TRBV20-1	TGCAGTGCTAATAAAAACCGAGGGACAGGGATTTTGAATGAGCAGTTCTTC	CSANKNRGTGILNEQFF
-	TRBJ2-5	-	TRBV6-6	TGTGCCAGCAGCATTAGGGGGGCCGGGGAGACCCAGTACTTC	CASSIRGAGETQYF
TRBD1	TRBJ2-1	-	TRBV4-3	TGCGCCAGCAGCCAAGATGGCCTCCGGGACAGCTCCTACAATGAGCAGTTCTTC	CASSQDGLRDSSYNEQFF
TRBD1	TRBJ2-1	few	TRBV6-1	TGTGCCAGCAGTGGACCCCCGGGACAGGGTTTGATTGAGCAGTTCTTC	CASSGPPGQGLIEQFF
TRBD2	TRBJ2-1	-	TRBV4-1	TGCGCCAGCAGCCAAGGCGTAGCGGGTAGCTACAATGAGCAGTTCTTC	CASSQGVAGSYNEQFF
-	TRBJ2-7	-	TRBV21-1	TGTGCCAGCAGCGAAATTAGGGGATTGCGGGTGAACGAGCAGTACTTC	CASSEIRGLRVNEQYF
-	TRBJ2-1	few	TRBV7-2	TGTGCCAGCAGCCACCGGGGTGGCCAAGGTGAGCAGTTCTTC	CASSHRGGQGEQFF
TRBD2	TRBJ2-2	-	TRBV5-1	TGCGCCAGCAGCTTGTCCCCTAGCGGGGGAACAGGGGAGCTGTTTTTT	CASSLSPSGGTGELFF
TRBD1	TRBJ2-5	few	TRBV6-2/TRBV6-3	TGTGCCAGCAGGGTTGGGACAGCGGAGACCCAGTACTTC	CASRVGTAETQYF
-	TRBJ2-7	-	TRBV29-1	TGCAGCGTTTCCAGGTCCTCCTACGAGCAGTACTTC	CSVSRSSYEQYF
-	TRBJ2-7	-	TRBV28	TGTGCCAGCTTCGGACAGAATTCTTACGAGCAGTACTTC	CASFGQNSYEQYF
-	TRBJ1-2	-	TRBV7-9	TGTGCCAGCAGCATACTCTACAGGGAAGATAACTATGGCTACACCTTC	CASSILYREDNYGYTF
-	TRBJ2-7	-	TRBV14	TGTGCCAGCAGCCAAGCAGGGGAGTGGTACGAGCAGTACTTC	CASSQAGEWYEQYF
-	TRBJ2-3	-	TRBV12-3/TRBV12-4	TGTGCCAGAAGGCGAGGGGATACGGAGTATTTT	CARRRGDTEYF
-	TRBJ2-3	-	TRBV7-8	TGTGCCAGCAGCCCCCAGGGATTTAGCACAGATACGCAGTATTTT	CASSPQGFSTDTQYF
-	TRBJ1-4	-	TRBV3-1	TGTGCCAGCAGCCAACGAGGACGTGAAAAACTGTTTTTT	CASSQRGREKLFF
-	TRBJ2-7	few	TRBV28	TGTGCCAGCAGCACCGACGGGACAGCGGGCTACGAGCAGTACTTC	CASSTDGTAGYEQYF